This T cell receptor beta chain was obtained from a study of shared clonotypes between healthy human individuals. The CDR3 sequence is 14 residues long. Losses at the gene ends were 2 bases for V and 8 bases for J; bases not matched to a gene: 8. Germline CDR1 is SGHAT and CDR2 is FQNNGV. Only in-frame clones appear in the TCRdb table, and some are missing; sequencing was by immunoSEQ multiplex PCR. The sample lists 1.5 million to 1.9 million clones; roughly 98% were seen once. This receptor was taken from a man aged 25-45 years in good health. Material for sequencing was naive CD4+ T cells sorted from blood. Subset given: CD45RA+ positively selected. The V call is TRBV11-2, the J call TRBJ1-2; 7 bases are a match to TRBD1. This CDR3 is CASSLMDRRRGYTF. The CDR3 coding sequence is TGTGCCAGCAGCTTAATGGACAGGAGACGGGGCTACACCTTC.